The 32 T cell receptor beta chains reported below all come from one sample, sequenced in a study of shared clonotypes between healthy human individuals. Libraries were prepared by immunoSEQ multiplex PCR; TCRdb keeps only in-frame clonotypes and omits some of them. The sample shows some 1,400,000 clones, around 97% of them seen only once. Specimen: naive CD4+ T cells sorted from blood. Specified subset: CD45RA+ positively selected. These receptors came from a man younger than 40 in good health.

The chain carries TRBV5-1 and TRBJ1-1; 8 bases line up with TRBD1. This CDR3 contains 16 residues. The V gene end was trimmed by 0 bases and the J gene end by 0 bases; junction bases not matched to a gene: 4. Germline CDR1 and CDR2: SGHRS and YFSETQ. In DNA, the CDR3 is TGCGCCAGCAGCTTGGCCTGGGACAGGTTGAACACTGAAGCTTTCTTT. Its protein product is CASSLAWDRLNTEAFF.

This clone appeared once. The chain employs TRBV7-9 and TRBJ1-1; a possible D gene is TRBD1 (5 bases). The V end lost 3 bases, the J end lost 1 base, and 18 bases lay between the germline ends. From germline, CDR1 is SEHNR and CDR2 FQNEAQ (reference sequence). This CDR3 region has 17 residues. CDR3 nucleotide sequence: TGTGCCAGCAGCTTTACTAATTTAATGGGGGAGAACACTGAAGCTTTCTTT. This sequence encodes CASSFTNLMGENTEAFF.

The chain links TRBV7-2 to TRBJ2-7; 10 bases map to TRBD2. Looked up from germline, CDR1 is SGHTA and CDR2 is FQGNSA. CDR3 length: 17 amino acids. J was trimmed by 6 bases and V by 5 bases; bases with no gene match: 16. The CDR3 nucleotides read TGTGCCAGCAGCCCCCCAGGCCTAGCGGGAGTCCGGCGCGAGCAGTACTTC. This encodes CASSPPGLAGVRREQYF.

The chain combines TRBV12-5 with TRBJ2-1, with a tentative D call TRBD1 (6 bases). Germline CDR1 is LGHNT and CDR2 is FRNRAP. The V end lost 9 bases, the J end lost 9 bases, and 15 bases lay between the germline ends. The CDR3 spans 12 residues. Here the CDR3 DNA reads TGTGCTAGGGACCTAACAGGGAGTGAGCAGTTCTTC. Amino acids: CARDLTGSEQFF.

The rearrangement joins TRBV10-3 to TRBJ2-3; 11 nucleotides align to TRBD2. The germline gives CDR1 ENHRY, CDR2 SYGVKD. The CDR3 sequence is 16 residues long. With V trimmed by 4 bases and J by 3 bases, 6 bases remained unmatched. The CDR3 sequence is CAISALAGAGTDTQYF. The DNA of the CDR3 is TGTGCCATCAGTGCACTAGCGGGAGCGGGGACAGATACGCAGTATTTT.

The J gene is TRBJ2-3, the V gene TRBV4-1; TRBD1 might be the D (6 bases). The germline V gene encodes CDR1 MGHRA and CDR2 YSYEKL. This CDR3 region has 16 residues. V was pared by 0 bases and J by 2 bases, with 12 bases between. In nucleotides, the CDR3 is TGCGCCAGCAGCCAAGATTGGACAGCAAACACAGATACGCAGTATTTT. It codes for CASSQDWTANTDTQYF.

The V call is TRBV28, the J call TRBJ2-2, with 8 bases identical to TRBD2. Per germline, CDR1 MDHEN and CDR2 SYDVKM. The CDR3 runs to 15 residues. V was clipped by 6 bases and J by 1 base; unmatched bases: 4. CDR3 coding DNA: TGTGCCAGCAGCCTGACTAGCGAGAACACCGGGGAGCTGTTTTTT. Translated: CASSLTSENTGELFF.

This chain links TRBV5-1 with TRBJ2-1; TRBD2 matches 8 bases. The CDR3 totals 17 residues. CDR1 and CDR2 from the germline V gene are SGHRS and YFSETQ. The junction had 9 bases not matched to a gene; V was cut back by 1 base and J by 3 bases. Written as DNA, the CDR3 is TGCGCCAGCAGCTTGATTCCCGGGAGGGCCTTCTACAATGAGCAGTTCTTC. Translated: CASSLIPGRAFYNEQFF.

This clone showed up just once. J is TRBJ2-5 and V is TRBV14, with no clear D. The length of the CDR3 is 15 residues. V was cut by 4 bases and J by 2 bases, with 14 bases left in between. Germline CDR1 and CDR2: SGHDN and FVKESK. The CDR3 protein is CASSPKTWMQETQYF. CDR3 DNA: TGTGCCAGCAGCCCCAAGACTTGGATGCAAGAGACCCAGTACTTC.

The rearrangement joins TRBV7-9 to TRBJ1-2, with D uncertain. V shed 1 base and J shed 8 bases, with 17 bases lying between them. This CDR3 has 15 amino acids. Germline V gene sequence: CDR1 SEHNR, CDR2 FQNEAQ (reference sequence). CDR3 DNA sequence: TGTGCCAGCAGCTTAGAGGGAAAAGGAATGAAGGGCTACACCTTC. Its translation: CASSLEGKGMKGYTF.

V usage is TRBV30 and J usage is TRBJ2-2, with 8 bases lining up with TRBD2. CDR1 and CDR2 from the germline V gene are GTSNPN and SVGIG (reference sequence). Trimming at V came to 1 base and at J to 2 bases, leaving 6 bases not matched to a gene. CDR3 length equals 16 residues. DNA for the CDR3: TGTGCCTGGAGTGAAACACTAGCGGTAAACACCGGGGAGCTGTTTTTT. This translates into CAWSETLAVNTGELFF.

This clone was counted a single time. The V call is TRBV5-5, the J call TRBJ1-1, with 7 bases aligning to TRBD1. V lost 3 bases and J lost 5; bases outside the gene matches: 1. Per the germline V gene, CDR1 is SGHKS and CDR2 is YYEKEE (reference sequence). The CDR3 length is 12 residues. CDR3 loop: CASSWGQTEAFF. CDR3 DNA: TGTGCCAGCAGCTGGGGACAGACTGAAGCTTTCTTT.

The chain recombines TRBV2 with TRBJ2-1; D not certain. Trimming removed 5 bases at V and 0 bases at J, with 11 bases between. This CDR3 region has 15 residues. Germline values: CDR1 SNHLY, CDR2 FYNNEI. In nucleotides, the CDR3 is TGTGCCAGCAGTTCAGTCGGTAGCTCCTACAATGAGCAGTTCTTC. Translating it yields CASSSVGSSYNEQFF.

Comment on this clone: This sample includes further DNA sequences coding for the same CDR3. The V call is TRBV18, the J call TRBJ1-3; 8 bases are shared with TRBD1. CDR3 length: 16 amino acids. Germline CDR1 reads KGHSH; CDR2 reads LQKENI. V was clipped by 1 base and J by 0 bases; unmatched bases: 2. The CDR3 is CASSPLDRVSGNTIYF. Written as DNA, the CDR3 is TGTGCCAGCTCACCACTGGACAGGGTCTCTGGAAACACCATATATTTT.

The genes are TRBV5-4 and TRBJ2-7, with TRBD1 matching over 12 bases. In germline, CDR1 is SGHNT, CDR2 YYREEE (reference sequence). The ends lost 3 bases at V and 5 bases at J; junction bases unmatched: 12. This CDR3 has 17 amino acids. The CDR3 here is CASSSRSGTGGKDEQYF. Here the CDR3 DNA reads TGTGCCAGCAGCTCAAGATCCGGGACAGGGGGCAAGGACGAGCAGTACTTC.

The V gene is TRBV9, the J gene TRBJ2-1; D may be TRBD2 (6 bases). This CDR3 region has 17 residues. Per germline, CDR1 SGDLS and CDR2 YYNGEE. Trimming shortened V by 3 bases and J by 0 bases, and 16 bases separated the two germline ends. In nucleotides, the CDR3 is TGTGCCAGCAGCGGACTAGAGGTGTGGGGCTCCTACAATGAGCAGTTCTTC. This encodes CASSGLEVWGSYNEQFF.

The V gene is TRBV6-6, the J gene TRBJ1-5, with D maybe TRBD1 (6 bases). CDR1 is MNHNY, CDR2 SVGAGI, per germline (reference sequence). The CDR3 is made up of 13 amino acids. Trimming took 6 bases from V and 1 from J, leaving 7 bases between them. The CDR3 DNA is TGTGCCAGCAGCGGACAGAGCAATCAGCCCCAGCATTTT. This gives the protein CASSGQSNQPQHF.

The CDR3 DNA reads TGTGCCAGCAGCTTGCCTACAACGGGGGATACGCAGTATTTT. Protein: CASSLPTTGDTQYF. The gene calls are TRBV5-4 and TRBJ2-3, with D tentatively TRBD2 (5 bases). Per the germline V gene, CDR1 is SGHNT and CDR2 is YYREEE (reference sequence). This CDR3 spans 14 amino acids. V shed 1 base and J shed 6 bases, with 12 bases lying between them.

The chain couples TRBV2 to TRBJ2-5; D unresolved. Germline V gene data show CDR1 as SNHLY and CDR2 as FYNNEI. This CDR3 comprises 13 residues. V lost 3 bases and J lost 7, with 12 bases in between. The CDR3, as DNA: TGTGCCAGCAGTGATTGGCCGATCGGGACCCAGTACTTC. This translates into CASSDWPIGTQYF.

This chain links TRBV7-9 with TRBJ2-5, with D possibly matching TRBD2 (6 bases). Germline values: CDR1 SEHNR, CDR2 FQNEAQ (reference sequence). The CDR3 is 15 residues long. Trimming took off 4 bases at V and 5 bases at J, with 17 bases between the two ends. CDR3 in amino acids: CASSYGSRGYETQYF. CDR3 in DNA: TGTGCCAGCAGCTATGGCTCCCGGGGGTACGAGACCCAGTACTTC.

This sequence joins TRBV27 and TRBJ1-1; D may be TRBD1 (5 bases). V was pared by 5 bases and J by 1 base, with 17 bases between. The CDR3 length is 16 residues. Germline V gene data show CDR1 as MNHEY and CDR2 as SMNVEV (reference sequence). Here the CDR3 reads CASSTYRAGRNTEAFF. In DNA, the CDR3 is TGTGCCAGCAGTACTTACCGGGCAGGGAGGAACACTGAAGCTTTCTTT.

Here the CDR3 DNA reads TGTGCCAGCAGCCGGGGGTTGAACACTGAAGCTTTCTTT. Translated: CASSRGLNTEAFF. The rearrangement links TRBV7-9 to TRBJ1-1; D is perhaps TRBD1 (5 bases). V gave up 5 bases and J gave up 0 bases, with 7 bases separating them. This CDR3 is built from 13 residues. Germline V gene data show CDR1 as SEHNR and CDR2 as FQNEAQ (reference sequence).

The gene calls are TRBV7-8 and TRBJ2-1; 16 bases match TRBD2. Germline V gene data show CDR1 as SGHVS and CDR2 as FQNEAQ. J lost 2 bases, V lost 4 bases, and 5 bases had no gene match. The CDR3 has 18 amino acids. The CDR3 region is CASSSQGTSGRAYNEQFF. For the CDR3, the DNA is TGTGCCAGCAGCTCCCAGGGGACTAGCGGGAGGGCCTACAATGAGCAGTTCTTC.

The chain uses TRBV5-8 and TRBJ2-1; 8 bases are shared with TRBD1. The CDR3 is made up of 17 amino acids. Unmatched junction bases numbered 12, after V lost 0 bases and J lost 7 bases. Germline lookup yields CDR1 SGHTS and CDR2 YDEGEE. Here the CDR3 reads CASSLELRDRTKNEQFF. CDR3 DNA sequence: TGTGCCAGCAGCTTGGAATTAAGGGACAGGACGAAGAATGAGCAGTTCTTC.

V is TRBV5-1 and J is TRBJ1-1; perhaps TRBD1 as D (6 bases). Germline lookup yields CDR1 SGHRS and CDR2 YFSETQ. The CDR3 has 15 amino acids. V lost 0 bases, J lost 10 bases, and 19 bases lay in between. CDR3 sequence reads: CASSLVTGANSGAFF. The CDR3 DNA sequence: TGCGCCAGCAGCTTGGTCACGGGGGCCAACTCTGGAGCTTTCTTT.

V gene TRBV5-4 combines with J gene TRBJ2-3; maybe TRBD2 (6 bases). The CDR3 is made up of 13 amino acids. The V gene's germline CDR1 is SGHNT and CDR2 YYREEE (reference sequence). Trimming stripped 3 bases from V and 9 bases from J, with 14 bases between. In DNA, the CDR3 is TGTGCCAGCAGCTATCCCGGGACTCCGACGCAGTATTTT. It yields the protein CASSYPGTPTQYF.

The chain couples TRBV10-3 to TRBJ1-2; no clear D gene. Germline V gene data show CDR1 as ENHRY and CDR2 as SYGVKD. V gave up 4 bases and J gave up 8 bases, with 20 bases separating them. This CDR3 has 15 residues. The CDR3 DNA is TGTGCCATCAGTGTCCAGCAGGTCGCAAGTCGGGGCTACACCTTC. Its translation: CAISVQQVASRGYTF.

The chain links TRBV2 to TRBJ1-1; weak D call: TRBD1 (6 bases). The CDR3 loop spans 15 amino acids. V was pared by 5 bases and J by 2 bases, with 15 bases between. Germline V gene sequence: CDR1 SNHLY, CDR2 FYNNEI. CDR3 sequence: CASSRSRGGNTEAFF. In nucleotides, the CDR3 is TGTGCCAGCAGTCGGTCCAGAGGGGGAAACACTGAAGCTTTCTTT.

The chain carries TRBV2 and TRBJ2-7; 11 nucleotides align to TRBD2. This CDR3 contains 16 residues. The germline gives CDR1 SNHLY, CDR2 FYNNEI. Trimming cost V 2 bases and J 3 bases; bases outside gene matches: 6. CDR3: CASSESRLAGYYEQYF. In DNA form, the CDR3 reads TGTGCCAGCAGTGAATCGCGACTAGCGGGATACTACGAGCAGTACTTC.

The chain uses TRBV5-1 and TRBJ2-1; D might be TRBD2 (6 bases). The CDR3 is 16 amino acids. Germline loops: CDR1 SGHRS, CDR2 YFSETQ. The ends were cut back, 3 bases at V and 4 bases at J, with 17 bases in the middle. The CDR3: CASSSAGGGTYNEQFF. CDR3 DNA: TGCGCCAGCAGCTCGGCGGGTGGCGGGACTTACAATGAGCAGTTCTTC.

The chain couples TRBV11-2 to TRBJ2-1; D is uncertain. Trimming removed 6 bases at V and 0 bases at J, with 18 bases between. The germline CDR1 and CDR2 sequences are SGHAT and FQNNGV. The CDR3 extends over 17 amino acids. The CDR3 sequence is CASRTPGRRSSYNEQFF. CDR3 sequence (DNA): TGTGCCAGCAGGACACCCGGGCGGCGAAGCTCCTACAATGAGCAGTTCTTC.

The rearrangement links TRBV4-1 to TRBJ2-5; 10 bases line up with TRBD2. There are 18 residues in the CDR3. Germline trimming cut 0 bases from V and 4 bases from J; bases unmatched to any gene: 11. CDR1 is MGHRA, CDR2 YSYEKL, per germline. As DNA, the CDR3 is TGCGCCAGCAGCCAAGATACTGGAGCTAGCGGGAGCTCAGAGACCCAGTACTTC. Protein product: CASSQDTGASGSSETQYF.